The 3 T cell receptor beta chains below all came from one sample that was sequenced in a study of T cell clones after liver transplantation. TCRdb keeps only in-frame clones here, not all; method: immunoSEQ multiplex PCR. The table lists about 15,000 clones, roughly 84% of them singletons. This specimen consisted of CD8+ T cells from blood, obtained 47 months after liver transplant. The receptor set was obtained from a human patient who received a liver transplant. The graft donor may be the source of some T cells.

The V call is TRBV6-5, the J call TRBJ2-7, with 12 nucleotides matching TRBD2. The CDR3 runs 16 residues. The germline V gene has CDR1 MNHEY and CDR2 SVGAGI. With V trimmed by 0 bases and J by 2 bases, 2 bases remained unmatched. In DNA, the CDR3 is TGTGCCAGCAGTTACTCGACTAGCGGGGGAGCCTACGAGCAGTACTTC. Translation gives CASSYSTSGGAYEQYF.

CDR3 sequence reads: CASSSPAGTQFGNEQFF. CDR3 DNA sequence: TGTGCCAGCAGCTCACCCGCCGGGACACAATTCGGGAATGAGCAGTTCTTC. This chain connects TRBV7-9 to TRBJ2-1; perhaps TRBD1 as D (6 bases). This CDR3 region has 17 residues. Per the germline V gene, CDR1 is SEHNR and CDR2 is FQNEAQ (reference sequence). V lost 4 bases, J lost 7 bases, and 23 bases lay in between.

The chain combines TRBV27 with TRBJ2-5; D is ambiguous. CDR1 and CDR2 (germline): MNHEY, SMNVEV (reference sequence). The CDR3 totals 14 residues. Trimming removed 0 bases from V and 1 base from J, with 6 bases in between. The CDR3 reads CASSLSTAQETQYF. The CDR3 nucleotides are TGTGCCAGCAGTTTATCCACAGCCCAAGAGACCCAGTACTTC.